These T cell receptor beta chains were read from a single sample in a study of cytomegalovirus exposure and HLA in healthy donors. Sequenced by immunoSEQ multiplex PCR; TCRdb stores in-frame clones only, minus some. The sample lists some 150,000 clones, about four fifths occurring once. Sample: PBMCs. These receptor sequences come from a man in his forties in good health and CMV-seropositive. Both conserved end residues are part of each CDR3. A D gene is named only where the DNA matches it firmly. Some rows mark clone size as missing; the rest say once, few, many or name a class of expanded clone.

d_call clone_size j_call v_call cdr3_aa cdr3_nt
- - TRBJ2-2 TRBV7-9 CSSSPHSGPANTGELFF TGTTCCAGCAGCCCCCACAGTGGCCCCGCGAACACCGGGGAGCTGTTTTTT
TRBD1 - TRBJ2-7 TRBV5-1 CASSSAMGQGYEQYF TGCGCCAGCAGCTCGGCGATGGGACAGGGCTACGAGCAGTACTTC
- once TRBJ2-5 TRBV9 CASSVAAGWSQETQYF TGTGCCAGCAGCGTAGCTGCGGGATGGAGCCAAGAGACCCAGTACTTC
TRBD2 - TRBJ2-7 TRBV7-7 CASSRGGTYEQHF TGTGCTAGCAGCCGCGGGGGGACCTACGAGCAGCACTTC
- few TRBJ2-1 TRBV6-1 CATQQRAYNEQFF TGTGCCACCCAACAGCGGGCGTACAATGAGCAGTTCTTC
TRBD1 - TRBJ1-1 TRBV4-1 CASSQKKQGITEAFF TGCGCCAGCAGCCAAAAGAAACAGGGGATCACTGAAGCTTTCTTT
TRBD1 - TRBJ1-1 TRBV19 CASRGQGVITEAFF TGTGCCAGTAGGGGACAGGGGGTGATCACTGAAGCTTTCTTT
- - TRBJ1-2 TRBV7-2 CASSFNPGPYYGYTF TGTGCCAGCAGCTTTAACCCAGGGCCTTACTATGGCTACACCTTC
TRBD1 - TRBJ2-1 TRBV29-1 CSVVGQGWNEQFF TGCAGCGTTGTGGGACAGGGCTGGAATGAGCAGTTCTTC
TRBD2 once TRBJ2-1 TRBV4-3 CASSQTSGGAHNEQFF TGCGCCAGCAGCCAGACTAGCGGGGGGGCCCACAATGAGCAGTTCTTC
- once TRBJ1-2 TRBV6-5 CASSYSGGYGYTF TGTGCCAGCAGTTACTCGGGAGGCTATGGCTACACCTTC
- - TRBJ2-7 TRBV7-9 CASSSEGSAGTPYEQYF TGTGCCAGCAGCTCGGAGGGGTCGGCGGGGACCCCCTACGAGCAGTACTTC
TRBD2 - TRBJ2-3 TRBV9 CASSVGLAGGTDTQYF TGTGCCAGCAGCGTAGGACTAGCGGGGGGCACAGATACGCAGTATTTT
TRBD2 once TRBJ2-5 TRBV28 CASSQRGGVQETQYF TGTGCCAGCAGCCAACGGGGGGGGGTCCAAGAGACCCAGTACTTC
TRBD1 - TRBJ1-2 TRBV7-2 CASSSEGGIGYGYTF TGTGCCAGCAGCTCCGAAGGGGGCATCGGATATGGCTACACCTTC
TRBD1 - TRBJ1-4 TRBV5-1 CASSRDSPNEKLFF TGCGCCAGCAGTCGGGACAGCCCTAATGAAAAACTGTTTTTT
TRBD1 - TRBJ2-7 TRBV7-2 CASSLTGTGDEQYF TGTGCCAGCAGCTTGACCGGGACAGGGGACGAGCAGTACTTC
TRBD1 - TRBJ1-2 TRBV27 CASSMTGIGGYTF TGTGCCAGCAGTATGACAGGGATAGGTGGCTACACCTTC
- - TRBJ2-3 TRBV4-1 CATRYRGQIADTQYF TGCGCCACCCGCTATCGTGGGCAAATCGCAGATACGCAGTATTTT
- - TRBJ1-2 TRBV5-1 CASSQRQAGDGYTF TGCGCCAGCAGCCAAAGACAAGCGGGCGACGGCTACACCTTC
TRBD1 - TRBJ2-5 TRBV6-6 CASSLTGGQETQYF TGTGCCAGCAGTTTAACAGGGGGCCAAGAGACCCAGTACTTC
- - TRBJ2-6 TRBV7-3 CASSLGKTSGANVLTF TGTGCCAGCAGCTTAGGTAAAACTTCTGGGGCCAACGTCCTGACTTTC
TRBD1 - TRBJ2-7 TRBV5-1 CASSAQTTGWSYEQYF TGCGCCAGCAGCGCACAAACGACAGGGTGGTCCTACGAGCAGTACTTC
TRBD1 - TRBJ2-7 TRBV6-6 CASSSDRLDAQYF TGTGCCAGCAGTTCGGACAGGTTGGACGCGCAGTACTTC
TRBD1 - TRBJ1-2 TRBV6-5 CASSSRDRGNYGYTF TGTGCCAGCAGCTCCCGGGACAGGGGGAACTATGGCTACACCTTC
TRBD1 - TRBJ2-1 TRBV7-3 CASSSDREQFF TGTGCCAGCAGCTCAGACAGGGAACAGTTCTTC
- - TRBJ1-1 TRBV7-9 CASSKTPNTEAFF TGTGCCAGCAGCAAAACACCTAACACTGAAGCTTTCTTT
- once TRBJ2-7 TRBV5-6 CASSLRAGYGYEQYF TGTGCCAGCAGCTTAAGGGCGGGGTATGGATACGAGCAGTACTTC
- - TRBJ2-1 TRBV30 CAWTLGQPNEQFF TGTGCCTGGACTCTTGGACAGCCCAATGAGCAGTTCTTC
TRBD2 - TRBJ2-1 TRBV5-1 CASSSSVTSGGAFAEQFF TGCGCCAGCAGCTCCTCCGTTACTAGCGGGGGGGCCTTTGCTGAGCAGTTCTTC
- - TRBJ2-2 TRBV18 CASSRLRENIGELFF TGTGCCAGCTCACGATTGAGGGAGAATATCGGGGAGCTGTTTTTT
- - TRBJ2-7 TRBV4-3 CASSQERGRAYEQYF TGCGCCAGCAGCCAAGAGCGGGGCAGGGCCTACGAGCAGTACTTC
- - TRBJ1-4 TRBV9 CASSVGSGATNEKLFF TGTGCCAGCAGCGTAGGTTCAGGGGCAACTAATGAAAAACTGTTTTTT
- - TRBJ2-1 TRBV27 CASSQLAVNEQFF TGTGCCAGCAGTCAACTAGCTGTGAATGAGCAGTTCTTC
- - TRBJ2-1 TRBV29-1 CSVEVQGVGNEQFF TGCAGCGTTGAGGTACAGGGTGTTGGAAATGAGCAGTTCTTC
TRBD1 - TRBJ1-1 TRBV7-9 CASSVGQGETEAFF TGTGCCAGCAGCGTGGGACAGGGGGAGACTGAAGCTTTCTTT
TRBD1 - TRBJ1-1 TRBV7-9 CASSPTGVWNTEAFF TGTGCCAGCAGCCCTACAGGGGTCTGGAACACTGAAGCTTTCTTT
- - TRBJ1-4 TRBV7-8 CASSSSGNEKLFF TGTGCCAGCAGCAGCTCCGGTAATGAAAAACTGTTTTTT
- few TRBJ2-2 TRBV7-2 CASSSQSRSTGELFF TGTGCCAGCAGCTCCCAGTCTAGAAGCACCGGGGAGCTGTTTTTT
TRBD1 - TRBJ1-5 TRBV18 CASSPDTGAGNQPQHF TGTGCCAGCTCACCCGATACAGGGGCCGGCAATCAGCCCCAGCATTTT
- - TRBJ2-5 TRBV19 CASNVGLQETQYF TGTGCCAGTAACGTTGGCCTCCAAGAGACCCAGTACTTC
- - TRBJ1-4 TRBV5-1 CASSLVSGGEKLFF TGCGCCAGCAGCTTGGTTTCGGGGGGGGAAAAACTGTTTTTT
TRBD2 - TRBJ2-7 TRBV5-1 CASSSQRTSESEQYF TGCGCCAGCAGCAGCCAACGGACTAGCGAAAGCGAGCAGTACTTC
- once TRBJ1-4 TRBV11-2 CASSLERGGVRLFF TGTGCCAGCAGCTTAGAAAGGGGAGGGGTACGACTGTTTTTT
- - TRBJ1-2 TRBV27 CASSLHGSIRGYTF TGTGCCAGCAGTTTACATGGCAGTATCAGGGGCTACACCTTC
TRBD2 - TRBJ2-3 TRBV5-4 CASSSRTSGGTDTQYF TGTGCCAGCAGCTCCAGGACTAGCGGGGGCACAGATACGCAGTATTTT
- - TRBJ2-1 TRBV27 CATSRLQSSYNEQFF TGTGCCACCTCTAGGCTCCAGAGCTCCTACAATGAGCAGTTCTTC
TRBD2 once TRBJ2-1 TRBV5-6 CASSPGTGLAADEQFF TGTGCCAGCAGCCCAGGTACCGGACTAGCGGCAGATGAGCAGTTCTTC
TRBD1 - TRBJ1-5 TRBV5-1 CASSFGGQNQPQHF TGCGCCAGCAGCTTCGGGGGACAGAATCAGCCCCAGCATTTT
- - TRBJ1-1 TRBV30 CAWRVLGGNTEAFF TGTGCCTGGAGGGTCCTGGGAGGGAACACTGAAGCTTTCTTT
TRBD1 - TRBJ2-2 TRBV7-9 CASRRGQLQDTGELFF TGTGCCAGCAGAAGGGGACAGCTTCAGGACACCGGGGAGCTGTTTTTT
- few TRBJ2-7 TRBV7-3 CASSLNRGGYEQYF TGTGCCAGCAGCTTAAATCGGGGAGGTTACGAGCAGTACTTC